Presented here are 2 T cell receptor beta chains from one specimen sequenced in a study of spatial heterogeneity in lung cancer. Time point of the sample: sample taken at primary tumor resection. TCRdb used MiXCR to reprocess the 5' RACE reads, holding one entry per CDR3 protein. The profile shows tens of thousands of distinct CDR3 sequences, approximately 12% of them singletons. The input for sequencing was PBMCs, taken at surgery. These receptors originate from a male donor with early-stage non-small cell lung cancer.

The V call is TRBV7-9, the J call TRBJ1-3, with TRBD1 identical over 8 bases. The CDR3 covers 15 residues. CDR1 SEHNR and CDR2 FQNEAQ come from the germline V gene (reference sequence). Trimming cost V 1 base and J 4 bases; bases outside gene matches: 3. The CDR3 DNA follows: TGTGCCAGCAGCTTAGGGACAGGGACCGGAAACACCATATATTTT. Protein sequence: CASSLGTGTGNTIYF.

The gene calls are TRBV7-3 and TRBJ2-3, with TRBD1 matching over 7 bases. The V and J ends lost 4 bases and 0 bases, in that order; junction bases with no gene match: 4. Germline V gene lookup returns CDR1 SGHTA and CDR2 FQGTGA. This CDR3 comprises 15 residues. CDR3 in amino acids: CASSSWGQSTDTQYF. The CDR3 DNA sequence: TGTGCCAGCAGCTCTTGGGGACAGAGCACAGATACGCAGTATTTT.